Sequencing of this TCR beta chain was carried out in a study of vaccination and CD4 T cells after COVID-19. Study context: Overlapping SARS-CoV-2, HCoV-NL63, HCoV-OC43 and HCoV-229E spike peptides stimulated the cells. Findings and limits, study-wide: Early post-infection timepoints were missing, and relatively few convalescent patients were studied.

Treatment here: approximately 9-day PBMC culture with coronavirus spike peptide pools or control peptides (ViraFEST assay). Peptide pools at about 9.5 ug/ml, together with 8.5 to 10 IU/ml IL-2, were added to cultures of some 1.9 million PBMCs per well. At the Johns Hopkins FTIC core, DNA taken from cultured CD4+ T cells was sequenced by way of the Oncomine TCR Beta short-read assay. Once CD4+ T cells had been cultured, genomic DNA was extracted from them. TCRdb reprocessed the PCR reads with MiXCR, giving one entry per CDR3 protein. In the table there are 6,500 to 8,500 distinct CDR3 sequences, about 68% of which are singletons. This CDR3 is built from 14 residues. Germline CDR1 reads DFQATT; CDR2 reads SNEGSKA (reference sequence). The J segment lost 7 bases and the V segment lost 4 bases, leaving 7 bases of the junction unmatched. The count of this clonotype is one. The antigen is undetermined.

This chain connects TRBV20-1 to TRBJ1-2; 12 bases are a match to TRBD1. The sequence came from a human donor who had recovered from COVID-19. Sequenced input: CD4+ T cells from blood, cultured in vitro. CDR3 in DNA: TGCAGTGCTACCCGGGACAGGGGGCTCGTTGGCTACACCTTC. Its protein is CSATRDRGLVGYTF.